This TCR beta chain was recovered during a study of blood T cells in healthy people across ages. Germline CDR1 SEHNR, CDR2 FQNEAQ (reference sequence). This CDR3 contains 14 residues. The V and J ends lost 5 bases and 13 bases respectively, with 21 bases between them. A sample-barcoded 5' primer and a J-beta primer mix were used in a second PCR of about 7 to 12 cycles. A template-switch adaptor containing 12 random nucleotides labeled each cDNA molecule. TCRdb analysed the 5' RACE reads with MiXCR anew, one entry per CDR3 protein. The table lists 1 million or so distinct CDR3 sequences, about 25% of them singletons, with about 0.69% in the top ten. It was 8 to 10 milliliters of peripheral blood that were drawn from each donor. The data also belong to a second study, concerning T cells of mothers and their children.

The specimen sequenced was blood. V is TRBV7-9 and J is TRBJ2-1; D may be TRBD1 (5 bases). The receptor's source is a girl aged 2 to 10 in good health. CDR3 residues: CASSPSLGPGEQFF. CDR3 sequence (DNA): TGTGCCAGCAGCCCCTCCCTGGGGCCGGGTGAACAGTTCTTC. Complete variable domain (other parts from reference TRBV7-9 and TRBJ2-1): DTGVSQNPRHKITKRGQNVTFRCDPISEHNRLYWYRQTLGQGPEFLTYFQNEAQLEKSRLLSDRFSAERPKGSFSTLEIQRTEQGDSAMYLCASSPSLGPGEQFFGPGTRLTVL.